This T cell receptor (beta chain) was sequenced in a study of T cells in women clearing cervical HPV infection. As for the study in general: HLA type could not be excluded as a confounder.

A word on this clone: Antigen specificity is unknown. Read sequence stops 3 residues before the CDR3 end, and the germline J gene provides the missing end.

Study results and caveats: Repertoire richness, not evenness, was significantly elevated in CIN3+ cases versus controls. A classifier using richness and V gene abundances reached an AUC of under 0.9.

The repertoire was sequenced with immunoSEQ multiplex PCR; TCRdb's copy has only in-frame clones and lacks some. This sample's clone table lists around 21,000 clones. Germline CDR1 is SGHRS and CDR2 is YFSETQ. The CDR3 is 14 amino acids. Trimming removed 5 bases at V and 1 base at J, with 9 bases between. The J gene is TRBJ2-2, the V gene TRBV5-1; D might be TRBD2 (6 bases). The TCR was taken from a woman aged 18 to 75 with a cervical HPV16 infection that either progressed to CIN3+ or cleared (not recorded which). Source material: blood buffy coat. The part of the CDR3 DNA that was read is TGCGCCAGCAGTATTAGCGGGAACACCGGGGAG. Residues: CASSISGNTGE. The full CDR3 protein reads CASSISGNTGELFF.